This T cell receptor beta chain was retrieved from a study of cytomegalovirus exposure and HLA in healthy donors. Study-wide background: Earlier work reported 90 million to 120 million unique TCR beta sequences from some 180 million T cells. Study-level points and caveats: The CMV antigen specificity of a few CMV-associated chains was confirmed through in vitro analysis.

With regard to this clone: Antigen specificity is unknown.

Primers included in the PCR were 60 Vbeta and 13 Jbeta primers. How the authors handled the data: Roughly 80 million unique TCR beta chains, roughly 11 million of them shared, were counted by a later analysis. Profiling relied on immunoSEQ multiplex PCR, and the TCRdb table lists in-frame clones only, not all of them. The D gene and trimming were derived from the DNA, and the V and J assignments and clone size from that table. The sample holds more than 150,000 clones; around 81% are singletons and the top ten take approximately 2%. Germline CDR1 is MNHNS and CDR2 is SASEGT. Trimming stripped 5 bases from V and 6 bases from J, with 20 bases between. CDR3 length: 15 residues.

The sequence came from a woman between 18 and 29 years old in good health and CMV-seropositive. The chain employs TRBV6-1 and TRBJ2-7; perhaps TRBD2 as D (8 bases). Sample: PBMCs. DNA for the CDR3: TGTGCCAGCAGTAAACCGGGACTAGGGGGCATCGAGCAGTACTTC. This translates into CASSKPGLGGIEQYF.